This T cell receptor (beta chain) derives from a study of Ad26.COV2.S vaccination and SARS-CoV-2 variants. The CDR3 runs 17 residues. TCRdb's copy holds only in-frame clones and misses some; the assay was immunoSEQ multiplex PCR. The sample lists 350,000 to 450,000 clones, 92% occurring once. In the case of this clone: As yet, its antigen is unknown.

Points from the study as a whole: Vaccinees reportedly had broad spike-specific CD8+ and CD4+ T cell responses.

The sequencing used peripheral blood, collected after recovery from COVID-19. The chain joins TRBV1 to TRBJ2-3; the tabulated D call, TRBD2, remains unverified against the DNA. TRBV1 is shown as a pseudogene. The sequence derives from a human donor who had recovered from COVID-19. The CDR3 DNA sequence: TGCACCAGCAGCCAAGGGGAAGCGGGGGGGTGCACAGATACGCAGTATTTT. It specifies CTSSQGEAGGCTDTQYF.